This T cell receptor beta chain emerged from a study of blood T cells in healthy people across ages. Study-level results: Strongly correlated with naive T cell percentage was TCR beta diversity.

PCR was performed a second time for about 7 to 11 cycles using a sample-barcoded 5' primer and a J-beta primer mix. TCRdb called the 5' RACE reads again in MiXCR, with one record for every CDR3 protein. Here the sample spans 600,000 to 900,000 distinct CDR3 sequences, roughly 24% being singletons. The germline gives CDR1 ENHRY, CDR2 SYGVKD. The CDR3 has 14 amino acids. Details on this clonotype: Its antigen is unknown.

These data were also filed under a second study, of T cells of mothers and their children. Turning to that study: Samples were provided by three healthy Caucasian mothers and their six children. The authors added sample barcodes and 2-4 random nucleotides using the M1S primer of the second PCR.

Sample: blood. This rearrangement joins TRBV10-3 to TRBJ2-5; 9 bases map to TRBD1. Near its end, the DNA agrees better with TRBJ2-7, so the J call may be wrong. The receptor's source is a boy aged 5-17 years in good health. The CDR3 loop reads CAIRQDRGSYEQYV. CDR3 DNA sequence: TGTGCCATCAGACAGGACAGGGGCTCCTACGAGCAGTACGTC.